This record looks at one TCR beta chain sequence and its context. The antigen remains undetermined. Reverse transcription of extracted RNA yielded cDNA, which provided the sequencing template. TCRdb keeps only in-frame clones here, not all; method: immunoSEQ multiplex PCR. The sample comprises 85,000 to 95,000 clones, approximately 70% of which are singletons, and around 15% rests with the top ten. There are 16 residues in the CDR3. Germline-derived CDR1 and CDR2 are SGHTA and FQGNSA. Unmatched junction bases numbered 11, after V lost 4 bases and J lost 3 bases. Described treatment: oral pan-JAK inhibitor, 5-10 mg twice daily. The record originates from a study of CD8+ T cells in alopecia areata. General study findings and limits: Affected lesional scalp, above all in alopecia totalis/universalis, was more clonal than normal scalp.

The sample here was CD8+ T cells sorted from blood, taken at roughly week 45, from a patient treated with tofacitinib. The rearrangement joins TRBV7-2 to TRBJ2-7; 8 bases line up with TRBD1. This receptor was obtained from a human donor with alopecia areata. The CDR3 reads CASSSHRDRNDYEQYF. DNA of the CDR3: TGTGCCAGCAGCTCACACCGGGACAGGAATGACTACGAGCAGTACTTC.